Listed here are 5 T cell receptor beta chains from one sample, sequenced in a study of neurological immune-mediated disorders. Time point defined: longitudinal time-point 2. From the 5' RACE reads, TCRdb called clonotypes with MiXCR, one entry per CDR3 protein. The sample includes tens of thousands of distinct CDR3 sequences, 5.8% of them seen just once. The sample consisted of PBMCs. The receptors were sampled from a woman aged 55 to 70 with multiple sclerosis.

This sequence joins TRBV7-9 and TRBJ2-3; TRBD2 matches at 7 bases. The CDR3 is made up of 15 amino acids. CDR1 and CDR2 from the germline V gene are SEHNR and FQNEAQ (reference sequence). With 5 bases clipped from V and 4 bases from J, the junction kept 9 bases outside the gene matches. DNA for the CDR3: TGTGCCAGCAGCCACGGACTAGTCGGGCCAGATACGCAGTATTTT. Its translation: CASSHGLVGPDTQYF.

In its sample, this clonotype was seen many times. This rearrangement joins TRBV20-1 to TRBJ1-5; no clear D gene. This CDR3 spans 16 amino acids. CDR1 DFQATT and CDR2 SNEGSKA come from the germline V gene (reference sequence). The V end was cut by 0 bases, the J end by 2 bases, with 14 bases between. The chain's CDR3 is CSARDGRTAGNQPQHF. In DNA form, the CDR3 reads TGCAGTGCTAGAGATGGGCGGACGGCCGGCAATCAGCCCCAGCATTTT.

This clonotype was counted at least ten times. The chain recombines TRBV28 with TRBJ1-1; D unclear. Germline V gives CDR1 MDHEN, CDR2 SYDVKM. The CDR3 is 14 residues long. Trimming took off 2 bases at V and 5 bases at J, with 12 bases between the two ends. CDR3: CASSLEPRGTEAFF. The CDR3 DNA reads TGTGCCAGCAGTTTAGAGCCTCGAGGAACTGAAGCTTTCTTT.

This clonotype was detected many times. The gene calls are TRBV5-1 and TRBJ2-7, with a tentative D call TRBD2 (5 bases). From germline, CDR1 is SGHRS and CDR2 YFSETQ. Trimming cost V 5 bases and J 3 bases, with 9 bases left between them. The CDR3 sequence is 12 residues long. The DNA for the CDR3 is TGCGCCAGCAGAGACGAGGGCTACGAGCAGTACTTC. This gives the protein CASRDEGYEQYF.

This clonotype was seen repeatedly, ten times or more. This sequence joins TRBV6-5 and TRBJ1-3, with D unclear. Germline V CDR1 and CDR2: MNHEY, SVGAGI. The CDR3 is 15 amino acids. The V end was cut by 0 bases, the J end by 2 bases, with 8 bases between. The CDR3 DNA is TGTGCCAGCAGTTACTCGAAAGTAACTGGAAACACCATATATTTT. Its translation: CASSYSKVTGNTIYF.